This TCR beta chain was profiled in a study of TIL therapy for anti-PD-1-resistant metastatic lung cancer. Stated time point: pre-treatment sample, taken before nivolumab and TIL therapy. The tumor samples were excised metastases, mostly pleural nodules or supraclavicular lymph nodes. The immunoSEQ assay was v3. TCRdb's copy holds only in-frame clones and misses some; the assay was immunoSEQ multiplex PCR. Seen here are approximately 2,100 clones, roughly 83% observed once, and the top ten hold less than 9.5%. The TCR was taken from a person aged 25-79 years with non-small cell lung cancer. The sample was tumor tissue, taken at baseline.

In nucleotides, the CDR3 is TGTGCCAGCAGTGGGGACAGGGAGACAGATACGCAGTATTTT. Translated, it gives CASSGDRETDTQYF. The rearrangement links TRBV6-5 to TRBJ2-3, with 9 bases fitting TRBD1. From germline, CDR1 is MNHEY and CDR2 SVGAGI. This CDR3 has 14 amino acids. V shed 5 bases, J shed 3 bases, and the junction held 3 bases outside the gene matches.